This TCR beta chain appears in the sequencing data of a study of identical twins. Overall study findings and caveats: Memory repertoires lacked the insertion deficit that abundant cord blood beta clonotypes showed. Without tracking the same donors, conclusions rested on cross-sectional statistical analysis.

From germline, CDR1 is SGHTA and CDR2 FQGNSA. The CDR3 has 15 residues. Deletions cut 6 bases from V and 3 bases from J, with 16 bases between. It was template switching that added a universal primer site, and there were unique molecular identifiers on the cDNA. TCRdb analysed the 5' RACE reads with MiXCR anew, one entry per CDR3 protein. Among 450,000 to 650,000 distinct CDR3 sequences listed, more than 9% were seen once. Many counts were recorded for this clonotype. Its antigen is as yet unknown. A further study also used this sample, focusing on yellow fever vaccine responses in identical twins. As that report states: Twins' T cell vaccine responses reportedly looked partly convergent, partly personalized.

This TCR was recovered from a woman under 30 in good health. This rearrangement joins TRBV7-2 to TRBJ2-3; D call uncertain. The sequenced sample was PBMCs. CDR3 in amino acids: CASSSGQIGTDTQYF. In nucleotides, the CDR3 is TGTGCCAGCAGTTCCGGCCAAATCGGGACAGATACGCAGTATTTT.